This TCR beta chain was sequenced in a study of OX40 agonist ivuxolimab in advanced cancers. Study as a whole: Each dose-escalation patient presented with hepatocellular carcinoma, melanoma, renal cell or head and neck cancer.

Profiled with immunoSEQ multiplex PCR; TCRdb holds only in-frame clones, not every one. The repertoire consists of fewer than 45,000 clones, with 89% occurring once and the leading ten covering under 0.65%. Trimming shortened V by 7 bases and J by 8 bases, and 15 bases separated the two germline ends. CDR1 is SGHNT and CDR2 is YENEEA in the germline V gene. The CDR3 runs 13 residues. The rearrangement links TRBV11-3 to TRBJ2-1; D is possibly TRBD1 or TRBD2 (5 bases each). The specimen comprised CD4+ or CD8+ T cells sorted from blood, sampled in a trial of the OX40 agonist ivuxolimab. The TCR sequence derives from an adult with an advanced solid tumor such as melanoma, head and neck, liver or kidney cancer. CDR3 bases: TGTGCCAGCACCCCCGGACGGGACGATGAGCAGTTCTTC. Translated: CASTPGRDDEQFF.